The subject of this entry is one TCR beta chain. Its cognate antigen is unknown. 13 Jbeta primers and 60 Vbeta primers were used for the PCR. Profiling relied on immunoSEQ multiplex PCR, and the TCRdb table lists in-frame clones only, not all of them. The sample yields about 160,000 clones, 70% to 85% seen once. The data originate from a study of cytomegalovirus exposure and HLA in healthy donors. Study-wide results and limits: With later analysis, a missense DCLRE1C variant became linked to TCR beta V- and J-gene trimming.

The CDR3 runs to 14 residues. V was clipped by 0 bases and J by 8 bases; unmatched bases: 3. From germline, CDR1 is KGHSH and CDR2 LQKENI. This chain links TRBV18 with TRBJ1-4; TRBD1 matches at 7 bases. What was sequenced was PBMCs. The receptor's source is a man in his forties or fifties in good health and CMV-seronegative. The CDR3 reads CASSPPGGREKLFF. The DNA for the CDR3 is TGTGCCAGCTCACCACCAGGGGGCCGGGAAAAACTGTTTTTT.